Listed here are 21 T cell receptor beta chains from one sample, sequenced in a study of memory CD4+ T cells and cytomegalovirus serostatus. Single viable CD3+CD4+CD8-CD45RO+ cells were sorted as the memory CD4+ T cells. TCRdb's copy holds only in-frame clones and misses some; the assay was immunoSEQ multiplex PCR. The sample has 35,000 to 40,000 clones, 79% seen once. The source material was memory CD4+ T cells from blood. The receptors derive from an adult in good health and CMV-seropositive.

The chain uses TRBV13 and TRBJ1-1; D uncertain. The CDR3 contains 16 residues. Germline V gene data show CDR1 as PRHDT and CDR2 as FYEKMQ (reference sequence). Trimming shortened V by 6 bases and J by 1 base, and 18 bases separated the two germline ends. The CDR3 nucleotides read TGTGCCAGCAGTATAGAGTCTTTAACGGGGAACACTGAAGCTTTCTTT. As protein: CASSIESLTGNTEAFF.

This clone is medium-sized by share. In DNA, the CDR3 is TGTGCCAGCAGTCCGGACAGGGGAGATCAGCCCCAGCATTTT. This sequence encodes CASSPDRGDQPQHF. The chain uses TRBV2 and TRBJ1-5, with 9 positions matching TRBD1. The trim removed 5 bases at V and 5 bases at J, leaving 4 bases unmatched. The V gene's germline CDR1 is SNHLY and CDR2 FYNNEI. This CDR3 spans 14 amino acids. Based on the CDR3 plus reference TRBV2 and TRBJ1-5, the full variable domain is EPEVTQTPSHQVTQMGQEVILRCVPISNHLYFYWYRQILGQKVEFLVSFYNNEISEKSEIFDDQFSVERPDGSNFTLKIRSTKLEDSAMYFCASSPDRGDQPQHFGDGTRLSIL.

The chain is built from TRBV4-3 and TRBJ1-2, with D hard to call. The CDR3 contains 14 residues. V was pared by 4 bases and J by 3 bases, with 12 bases between. From germline, CDR1 is LGHNA and CDR2 YSLEER. The CDR3 nucleotides are TGCGCCAGCAGCCCCGCGGGGAAAGACTATGGCTACACCTTC. Amino acids: CASSPAGKDYGYTF.

The rearrangement uses TRBV6-1 and TRBJ1-5; 9 bases are a match to TRBD1. V gave up 11 bases and J gave up 2 bases; unmatched junction bases: 7. Germline loops: CDR1 MNHNS, CDR2 SASEGT. This CDR3 has 14 residues. In DNA form, the CDR3 reads TGTGCCTTGGGGGACAGGGTTGGCAATCAGCCCCAGCATTTT. It encodes CALGDRVGNQPQHF.

The V call is TRBV10-2, the J call TRBJ1-1; D uncertain. Between the trimmed V and J ends, which lost 6 bases and 0 bases, there was a span of 11 bases. CDR3 length equals 14 residues. CDR1 is WSHSY and CDR2 is SAAADI in the germline V gene. CDR3 protein: CASRERALNTEAFF. The CDR3 coding sequence is TGCGCCAGCAGAGAAAGGGCCTTGAACACTGAAGCTTTCTTT.

The genes are TRBV5-1 and TRBJ1-1; 11 positions match TRBD1. With 3 bases clipped from V and 4 bases from J, the junction kept 8 bases outside the gene matches. The CDR3 spans 16 residues. In germline, CDR1 is SGHRS, CDR2 YFSETQ. CDR3 protein: CASSYGTGGVSTEAFF. CDR3 nucleotides: TGCGCCAGCAGCTACGGGACAGGGGGTGTAAGCACTGAAGCTTTCTTT.

This sequence joins TRBV7-6 and TRBJ2-3; 14 nucleotides line up with TRBD2. This CDR3 has 17 residues. Trimming at V came to 4 bases and at J to 4 bases, leaving 7 bases not matched to a gene. Germline V lookup: CDR1 SGHVS, CDR2 FNYEAQ. CDR3 amino acids: CASSSGLAGGTPDTQYF. The CDR3 region has the DNA TGTGCCAGCAGCTCCGGACTAGCGGGGGGAACCCCAGATACGCAGTATTTT.

V is TRBV11-2 and J is TRBJ1-1; D not certain. The CDR3 sequence is 14 residues long. Germline assignment: CDR1 SGHAT and CDR2 FQNNGV. The V and J ends lost 5 bases and 0 bases respectively, with 10 bases between them. CDR3 nucleotides: TGTGCCAGCAGCCCGCCTTATATGAACACTGAAGCTTTCTTT. Its protein product is CASSPPYMNTEAFF.

The chain carries TRBV19 and TRBJ2-7, with TRBD2 identical over 8 bases. V was clipped by 5 bases and J by 7 bases; unmatched bases: 10. In germline, CDR1 is LNHDA, CDR2 SQIVND (reference sequence). The CDR3 has 14 residues. This CDR3 reads CASSVTAGGLEQYF. The CDR3 DNA is TGTGCCAGTAGTGTAACCGCGGGGGGCTTAGAGCAGTACTTC.

V gene TRBV7-9 combines with J gene TRBJ1-5; 7 bases are shared with TRBD1. The V gene's germline CDR1 is SEHNR and CDR2 FQNEAQ (reference sequence). Germline trimming cut 3 bases from V and 6 bases from J; bases unmatched to any gene: 2. The CDR3 is 13 amino acids. The CDR3 spells CASSFGDSQPQHF. For the CDR3, the DNA is TGTGCCAGCAGCTTTGGGGACAGTCAGCCCCAGCATTTT.

This clone came up once. This chain links TRBV11-2 with TRBJ1-1; no reliable D call. This CDR3 has 13 residues. From germline, CDR1 is SGHAT and CDR2 FQNNGV. Trimming stripped 2 bases from V and 3 bases from J, with 7 bases between. CDR3 protein: CASSLLIDTEAFF. The CDR3 DNA sequence: TGTGCCAGCAGCTTATTAATAGACACTGAAGCTTTCTTT.

J is TRBJ2-1 and V is TRBV15; 8 bases match TRBD2. CDR3 length: 11 amino acids. The V segment lost 8 bases and the J segment 9 bases; nucleotides outside the gene matches: 3. CDR1 LNHNV and CDR2 YYDKDF come from the germline V gene (reference sequence). The CDR3 is CATVRGGEQFF. The CDR3 DNA follows: TGTGCCACCGTCCGGGGGGGTGAGCAGTTCTTC.

DNA for the CDR3: TGTGCCAGCAGCTTACCCCCCGGGATGAACACTGAAGCTTTCTTT. It codes for CASSLPPGMNTEAFF. The chain joins TRBV5-6 to TRBJ1-1; unclear D gene. Germline CDR1 SGHDT, CDR2 YYEEEE. Trimming removed 2 bases at V and 0 bases at J, with 11 bases between. CDR3 length equals 15 residues.

V usage is TRBV18 and J usage is TRBJ2-1, with D uncertain. Per the germline V gene, CDR1 is KGHSH and CDR2 is LQKENI. This CDR3 region has 15 residues. Trimming removed 6 bases at V and 0 bases at J, with 12 bases between. The CDR3: CASSGGLSSYNEQFF. In DNA form, the CDR3 reads TGTGCCAGCTCGGGCGGTTTAAGCTCCTACAATGAGCAGTTCTTC.

V is TRBV2 and J is TRBJ1-1; D is possibly TRBD1 (5 bases). Germline V gives CDR1 SNHLY, CDR2 FYNNEI. This CDR3 spans 14 amino acids. The V gene lost 2 bases and the J gene lost 5 bases, with 12 bases spanning the gap. The chain's CDR3 is CASSERGRSTEAFF. The CDR3 DNA reads TGTGCCAGCAGTGAAAGGGGAAGGAGTACTGAAGCTTTCTTT.

The rearrangement joins TRBV2 to TRBJ2-5, with D perhaps TRBD2 (6 bases). The CDR3 is 14 residues long. Trimming cost V 5 bases and J 2 bases, with 12 bases left between them. Germline lookup yields CDR1 SNHLY and CDR2 FYNNEI. The CDR3 spells CASSKGRSQETQYF. Here the CDR3 DNA reads TGTGCCAGCAGTAAAGGGAGGTCTCAAGAGACCCAGTACTTC.

The gene calls are TRBV9 and TRBJ2-2, with D perhaps matching TRBD2 (6 bases). Germline CDR1 reads SGDLS; CDR2 reads YYNGEE. This CDR3 has 14 residues. V dropped 0 bases and J dropped 3 bases, with 6 bases sitting between them. For the CDR3, the DNA is TGTGCCAGCAGCGTAGGGGGGGACACCGGGGAGCTGTTTTTT. It specifies CASSVGGDTGELFF.

This clone was observed a handful of times. The rearrangement links TRBV28 to TRBJ2-7, with 7 positions matching TRBD2. The CDR3 loop spans 14 amino acids. The J segment lost 3 bases and the V segment lost 2 bases, leaving 4 bases of the junction unmatched. CDR1 is MDHEN, CDR2 SYDVKM, per germline. CDR3 nucleotides: TGTGCCAGCAGTTTACAGGGCGGGAGCTACGAGCAGTACTTC. It translates to CASSLQGGSYEQYF.

There are a few counts of this clone. The J gene is TRBJ2-1, the V gene TRBV6-1; no clear D gene. The germline V and J ends were trimmed by 1 base and 9 bases, with 13 bases remaining between them. Looked up from germline, CDR1 is MNHNS and CDR2 is SASEGT. The CDR3 spans 14 residues. This chain's CDR3 is CASSEEWVYGEQFF. The CDR3, as DNA: TGTGCCAGCAGTGAAGAGTGGGTATACGGTGAGCAGTTCTTC.

Of note for this clone: A junction end diverges from the germline sequence, so it may reflect a read error. This chain links TRBV6-5 with TRBJ2-7; 9 nucleotides align to TRBD2. The CDR3 extends over 14 amino acids. Germline lookup yields CDR1 MNHEY and CDR2 SVGAGI. Here the CDR3 DNA reads TGTGCCAGCAGTTCGGCGACTAGCGGACCCAAAACCTCCTTC. It yields the protein CASSSATSGPKTSF.

The rearrangement uses TRBV14 and TRBJ1-1, with unresolved D. The length of the CDR3 is 13 residues. Trimming shortened V by 4 bases and J by 2 bases, and 8 bases separated the two germline ends. CDR1 and CDR2 (germline): SGHDN, FVKESK. CDR3 protein: CASSPGFNTEAFF. Here the CDR3 DNA reads TGTGCCAGCAGCCCGGGATTCAACACTGAAGCTTTCTTT.